What follows are 18 T cell receptor beta chains derived from one specimen sequenced in a study of CDR3 diversity in severe acne. TCRdb analysed the PCR reads with MiXCR anew, one entry per CDR3 protein. The data show roughly 79,000 distinct CDR3 sequences, approximately 49% seen once. Sample: blood. The receptors here all came from a male donor with severe acne vulgaris.

The chain uses TRBV10-3 and TRBJ1-6, with D uncertain. From germline, CDR1 is ENHRY and CDR2 SYGVKD. CDR3 size: 14 residues. V was clipped by 6 bases and J by 2 bases, with 8 bases between them. The CDR3 region is CAIRSGTYNSPLHF. The CDR3 DNA reads as TGTGCCATCAGGAGTGGCACCTATAATTCACCCCTCCACTTT.

This chain links TRBV24-1 with TRBJ2-2; 8 bases agree with TRBD1. Germline V lookup: CDR1 KGHDR, CDR2 SFDVKD. After removal of 6 bases from V and 7 bases from J, the junction contained 9 bases not matched to a gene. The CDR3 extends over 15 amino acids. The CDR3 sequence: CATSPAGGEVGELFF. CDR3 coding DNA: TGTGCCACCAGTCCGGCAGGGGGCGAGGTCGGGGAGCTGTTTTTT.

Only a few counts were recorded for this clonotype. V gene TRBV7-9 combines with J gene TRBJ1-2; no clear D. The CDR3 loop spans 12 amino acids. The germline gives CDR1 SEHNR, CDR2 FQNEAQ (reference sequence). Deletions cut 4 bases from V and 6 bases from J, with 9 bases between. The CDR3: CASSSHPDGYTF. CDR3 nucleotides: TGTGCCAGCAGCTCTCACCCGGATGGCTACACCTTC. Filled out from reference TRBV7-9 and TRBJ1-2, the complete variable domain reads DTGVSQNPRHKITKRGQNVTFRCDPISEHNRLYWYRQTLGQGPEFLTYFQNEAQLEKSRLLSDRFSAERPKGSFSTLEIQRTEQGDSAMYLCASSSHPDGYTFGSGTRLTVV.

This clonotype showed up many times. The chain carries TRBV9 and TRBJ1-1, with TRBD1 as a possible D gene (5 bases). The germline CDR1 and CDR2 sequences are SGDLS and YYNGEE. The CDR3 sequence is 14 residues long. V was clipped by 0 bases and J by 3 bases, with 9 bases between them. The chain's CDR3 is CASSVAGDYTEAFF. CDR3 sequence (DNA): TGTGCCAGCAGCGTAGCGGGGGATTACACTGAAGCTTTCTTT.

This clonotype occurred a few times. The chain recombines TRBV11-2 with TRBJ1-1, with 10 bases fitting TRBD1. The length of the CDR3 is 14 residues. Germline values: CDR1 SGHAT, CDR2 FQNNGV. The trim removed 4 bases at V and 4 bases at J, leaving 3 bases unmatched. The CDR3 here is CASSWTGGSTEAFF. CDR3 DNA sequence: TGTGCCAGCAGCTGGACAGGGGGGAGCACTGAAGCTTTCTTT. The entire variable domain, with the rest obtained from reference TRBV11-2 and TRBJ1-1, is as follows: EAGVAQSPRYKIIEKRQSVAFWCNPISGHATLYWYQQILGQGPKLLIQFQNNGVVDDSQLPKDRFSAERLKGVDSTLKIQPAKLEDSAVYLCASSWTGGSTEAFFGQGTRLTVV.

This clonotype was recorded a few times. This chain joins TRBV12-3 or TRBV12-4 and TRBJ2-1; the match to TRBD2 covers 9 bases. Trimming cost V 6 bases and J 9 bases; bases outside gene matches: 12. This CDR3 comprises 15 residues. CDR3 in amino acids: CASSLFSGSKGEQFF. The CDR3 region has the DNA TGTGCCAGCAGCCTATTTAGCGGGAGTAAGGGTGAGCAGTTCTTC.

This clonotype was observed at least ten times. V gene TRBV20-1 combines with J gene TRBJ2-1; 8 bases agree with TRBD2. The CDR3 consists of 16 residues. Per germline, CDR1 DFQATT and CDR2 SNEGSKA (reference sequence). V shed 1 base and J 0 bases; nucleotides not matched to a gene: 5. This chain's CDR3 is CSARAAGALSYNEQFF. The DNA for the CDR3 is TGCAGTGCTAGAGCAGCGGGAGCCCTCTCCTACAATGAGCAGTTCTTC.

This clonotype was detected many times. V gene TRBV5-1 combines with J gene TRBJ2-1, with 7 positions matching TRBD1. Germline CDR1 SGHRS, CDR2 YFSETQ. The ends lost 4 bases at V and 3 bases at J; junction bases unmatched: 10. The CDR3 runs 16 residues. CDR3 amino acids: CASSRERQGVYNEQFF. As DNA, the CDR3 is TGCGCCAGCAGCAGAGAAAGACAGGGTGTCTACAATGAGCAGTTCTTC.

This clonotype was observed at least ten times. V is TRBV7-4 and J is TRBJ2-7; 8 bases align to TRBD1. Germline V gene data show CDR1 as SGHVT and CDR2 as SQSDAQ. V dropped 1 base and J dropped 5; count of bases not matched to a gene: 7. The CDR3 is made up of 15 amino acids. The CDR3 region has the DNA TGTGCCAGCAGCTTAGTGCAGGGGGCGCAAAACGAGCAGTACTTC. Protein sequence: CASSLVQGAQNEQYF.

V and J are TRBV10-3 and TRBJ2-7, with D maybe TRBD2 (6 bases). Germline V gene lookup returns CDR1 ENHRY and CDR2 SYGVKD. The CDR3 has 14 residues. The germline V and J ends were trimmed by 3 bases and 3 bases, with 12 bases remaining between them. In DNA form, the CDR3 reads TGTGCCATCAGTGATAGCGGAGACAACTACGAGCAGTACGTC. Its translation is CAISDSGDNYEQYV.

This clonotype was picked up many times. Here the CDR3 DNA reads TGCAGTGCTAGAGATCCGGGTAGGGGCCCTCTGGGGTACTTC. Amino acid sequence: CSARDPGRGPLGYF. The chain uses TRBV20-1 and TRBJ2-5; weak D call: TRBD1 (5 bases). Trimming took off 0 bases at V and 13 bases at J, with 21 bases between the two ends. The germline V gene encodes CDR1 DFQATT and CDR2 SNEGSKA (reference sequence). The CDR3 totals 14 residues.

The V gene is TRBV27, the J gene TRBJ2-3; TRBD1 agrees at 11 bases. The CDR3 covers 13 residues. Germline CDR1 reads MNHEY; CDR2 reads SMNVEV (reference sequence). J gave up 6 bases and V 4 bases, and 0 bases lay outside the gene matches. CDR3 nucleotides: TGTGCCAGCAGTTGGACAGGGGGCGATACGCAGTATTTT. It codes for CASSWTGGDTQYF.

V gene TRBV5-4 combines with J gene TRBJ1-2; unclear D gene. Between the trimmed V and J ends, which lost 0 bases and 3 bases, there was a span of 9 bases. The CDR3 is 14 residues long. Germline CDR1 SGHNT, CDR2 YYREEE (reference sequence). The CDR3 loop is CASSLEGNYYGYTF. The CDR3 coding sequence is TGTGCCAGCAGCTTGGAGGGCAATTACTATGGCTACACCTTC.

The V gene is TRBV20-1, the J gene TRBJ2-3, with D maybe TRBD2 (5 bases). This CDR3 has 17 residues. Between the trimmed V and J ends, which lost 3 bases and 5 bases, there was a span of 24 bases. The germline gives CDR1 DFQATT, CDR2 SNEGSKA (reference sequence). The CDR3 protein is CSASRLARGRAGDTQYF. The CDR3 DNA follows: TGCAGTGCTAGTCGACTGGCGAGAGGGCGGGCTGGAGATACGCAGTATTTT.

V and J are TRBV27 and TRBJ2-2; no definite D call. Trimming removed 5 bases at V and 4 bases at J, with 11 bases between. This CDR3 region has 14 residues. In germline, CDR1 is MNHEY, CDR2 SMNVEV (reference sequence). The chain's CDR3 is CASSREFGTGELFF. As DNA, the CDR3 is TGTGCCAGCAGTCGAGAATTTGGCACCGGGGAGCTGTTTTTT.

In this sample, this clonotype turned up a few times. V and J are TRBV20-1 and TRBJ1-2; D perhaps matches TRBD1 (5 bases). Per the germline V gene, CDR1 is DFQATT and CDR2 is SNEGSKA (reference sequence). Trimming pared 3 bases from V and 2 bases from J, leaving 10 bases between. The CDR3 totals 13 residues. The CDR3 DNA is TGCAGTGCTAGTTCGACAGAGAACTATGGCTACACCTTC. It translates to CSASSTENYGYTF.

With respect to this clonotype: Compared with germline, one end of the junction differs, possibly owing to a read error. The chain is built from TRBV10-3 and TRBJ2-2; a possible D gene is TRBD2 (5 bases). The CDR3 loop spans 13 amino acids. Per the germline V gene, CDR1 is ENHRY and CDR2 is SYGVKD. CDR3 sequence reads: CASSARETLELFF. The CDR3, as DNA: TGTGCCAGCAGTGCTAGGGAGACCCTGGAGCTGTTTTTT.

This clonotype occurred a few times. The chain recombines TRBV6-1 with TRBJ2-5, with 10 bases aligning to TRBD2. The CDR3 consists of 15 residues. Germline-derived CDR1 and CDR2 are MNHNS and SASEGT. J was trimmed by 4 bases and V by 1 base; bases with no gene match: 3. The CDR3 bases are TGTGCCAGCAGTGAAGAAGCGGGAGGGCCAGAGACCCAGTACTTC. Its translation is CASSEEAGGPETQYF.